This TCR beta chain was recovered during a study of beta chain features in type 1 diabetes. The wider study: Healthy donors, compared against patients, showed similar age, gender and cell yields.

V was trimmed by 7 bases and J by 1 base, leaving 14 bases between them. The CDR3 runs 14 residues. Germline CDR1 reads SGHRS; CDR2 reads YFSETQ. Study results and caveats: At VDJ recombination sites, type 1 diabetes patients had fewer insertions and more deleted nucleotides. Any HLA-type effect on TCRB rearrangement remained unresolved here.

Expressed TCRB transcripts were sequenced after all isolated RNA was converted to cDNA. Sequencing was performed with immunoSEQ multiplex PCR; in TCRdb, only in-frame clones are kept and a portion is missing. The sample includes roughly 500,000 clones, approximately 28% of them seen just once. As concerns this clone: Its antigen is as yet unknown.

The sample consisted of naive CD4+ T cells from blood. The source is a man between 18 and 29 years old in good health. This chain joins TRBV5-1 and TRBJ1-1, with D possibly matching TRBD1 (5 bases). The CDR3 DNA is TGCGCCAGCGCCAGGGAGCCGTCGAACACTGAAGCTTTCTTT. This encodes CASAREPSNTEAFF.